In its sample, the clone carrying this TCR beta chain is medium-sized. Its antigen is still unknown. The data were obtained in a study of T cell responses to AZD1222 COVID-19 vaccine. Study-level findings and limits: Reportedly, close to half of spike-specific TCRs are directed against unmutated variant regions. There were repertoire samples only from the period after the peak T cell response.

Clones were read by immunoSEQ multiplex PCR, and TCRdb kept only the in-frame ones, dropping some. Here the sample spans about 60,000 clones, 84% being singletons. J was trimmed by 1 base and V by 5 bases; bases with no gene match: 7. The length of the CDR3 is 15 residues. Looked up from germline, CDR1 is KGHDR and CDR2 is SFDVKD. The chain employs TRBV24-1 and TRBJ2-7; 7 bases align to TRBD1. The TCR originated in an adult in good health. The input for sequencing was peripheral blood, taken on day 0 of AZD1222 vaccination. The CDR3 spells CATSAQDRLSYEQYF. CDR3 sequence (DNA): TGTGCCACCAGTGCCCAGGACAGGTTGTCCTACGAGCAGTACTTC.